This T cell receptor (beta chain) was profiled in a study of blood T cell repertoires in COVID-19. The CDR3 is 14 residues long. The V and J ends lost 7 bases and 0 bases respectively, with 13 bases between them. Per the germline V gene, CDR1 is MNHEY and CDR2 is SVGAGI. Profiling relied on immunoSEQ multiplex PCR, and the TCRdb table lists in-frame clones only, not all of them. The repertoire holds roughly 170,000 clones, with more than 75% as singletons. The sequence derives from a woman aged 70-85 years with COVID-19, enrolled during active disease. The V gene is TRBV6-5, the J gene TRBJ2-7; D might be TRBD2 (7 bases). The sample taken for sequencing was peripheral blood. CDR3 loop: CASKDSGASYEQYF. The DNA of the CDR3 is TGTGCCAGCAAGGACAGCGGGGCCTCCTACGAGCAGTACTTC.